A single sample gave rise to the 26 T cell receptor beta chains below, sequenced in a study of T cells after yellow fever vaccination. One entry per CDR3 protein results from TCRdb running MiXCR on the 5' RACE reads. Of about 340,000 distinct CDR3 sequences in the sample, approximately 13% were seen once. The starting material was CD4+ T cells sorted from PBMCs, obtained 15 days after the yellow fever booster vaccination. The source of these receptors is a young man who received the YFV17D yellow fever vaccine.

The chain combines TRBV7-2 with TRBJ2-1; 14 bases are a match to TRBD2. Germline CDR1 and CDR2: SGHTA and FQGNSA. With V trimmed by 3 bases and J by 5 bases, 3 bases remained unmatched. CDR3 length: 16 amino acids. The CDR3 DNA sequence: TGTGCCAGCAGCTTCGGGACTAGCGGGGGACACAATGAGCAGTTCTTC. Translated: CASSFGTSGGHNEQFF.

A few counts support this clonotype. The rearrangement uses TRBV9 and TRBJ2-3; 8 positions match TRBD2. Trimming took 4 bases from V and 6 from J; bases not matched to a gene: 13. The CDR3 is 16 amino acids. CDR1 is SGDLS, CDR2 YYNGEE, per germline. The CDR3 region is CASSPRTSRVKDTQYF. The DNA of the CDR3 is TGTGCCAGCAGCCCGCGGACTAGCCGGGTAAAGGATACGCAGTATTTT.

CDR3 amino acids: CASSAKLQGEAFF. CDR3 sequence (DNA): TGTGCCAGCAGCGCAAAATTACAGGGTGAAGCTTTCTTT. The J gene is TRBJ1-1, the V gene TRBV9, with D tentatively TRBD1 (6 bases). CDR3 size: 13 residues. Trimming shortened V by 3 bases and J by 7 bases, and 13 bases separated the two germline ends. Germline V gene data show CDR1 as SGDLS and CDR2 as YYNGEE.

V and J are TRBV7-9 and TRBJ2-1, with D perhaps matching TRBD1 (5 bases). Germline-derived CDR1 and CDR2 are SEHNR and FQNEAQ (reference sequence). V was trimmed by 6 bases and J by 9 bases, leaving 21 bases between them. The CDR3 has 15 amino acids. The CDR3 loop reads CASSSRAVGRGEQFF. The DNA of the CDR3 is TGTGCCAGCAGTTCCCGGGCCGTGGGGCGCGGTGAGCAGTTCTTC.

This clonotype was observed at least ten times. This chain uses TRBV27 with TRBJ2-7; 13 bases agree with TRBD2. Per germline, CDR1 MNHEY and CDR2 SMNVEV (reference sequence). V gave up 5 bases and J gave up 1 base; unmatched junction bases: 5. This CDR3 is built from 16 residues. The CDR3 region has the DNA TGTGCCAGCAGTCCCAGGGGACTAGCGGGATCCTACGAGCAGTACGTC. Its protein product is CASSPRGLAGSYEQYV.

This clonotype was counted ten times or more. The V and J genes are TRBV11-3 and TRBJ2-1; D tentatively reads TRBD1 or TRBD2 (5 bases each). Germline V gene lookup returns CDR1 SGHNT and CDR2 YENEEA. Between the trimmed V and J ends, which lost 1 base and 7 bases, there was a span of 11 bases. CDR3 length equals 14 residues. CDR3 in amino acids: CASSLGDAGNEQFF. As DNA, the CDR3 is TGTGCCAGCAGCTTAGGGGACGCCGGGAATGAGCAGTTCTTC.

The V call is TRBV28, the J call TRBJ2-5, with D possibly TRBD1 on 6 matching bases. Germline V lookup: CDR1 MDHEN, CDR2 SYDVKM. V lost 4 bases and J 5 bases, leaving 20 bases between the germline ends. There are 16 residues in the CDR3. CDR3 residues: CASSSPGVRSLETQYF. The CDR3 DNA is TGTGCCAGCAGTTCTCCAGGGGTCCGTTCACTGGAGACCCAGTACTTC.

This chain uses TRBV5-1 with TRBJ2-5, with D unclear. This CDR3 comprises 14 residues. V lost 0 bases and J lost 4, with 10 bases in between. CDR1 and CDR2 from the germline V gene are SGHRS and YFSETQ. The CDR3 region has the DNA TGCGCCAGCAGCTTGGCCGGTGGTTCAGAGACCCAGTACTTC. Its translation is CASSLAGGSETQYF.

This sequence joins TRBV29-1 and TRBJ1-2; 12 positions agree with TRBD1. The V segment lost 5 bases and the J segment 4 bases; nucleotides outside the gene matches: 5. CDR3 length equals 14 residues. Germline CDR1 and CDR2: SQVTM and ANQGSEA. CDR3 loop: CSVSRDRGLYGYTF. In DNA form, the CDR3 reads TGCAGCGTTAGTAGGGACAGGGGGCTCTATGGCTACACCTTC.

The chain combines TRBV4-2 with TRBJ2-6; D remains ambiguous. V was cut by 3 bases and J by 0 bases, with 6 bases left in between. In germline, CDR1 is LGHNA, CDR2 YNFKEQ. This CDR3 has 15 residues. The CDR3 DNA sequence: TGTGCCAGCAGCCACGTATCCTCTGGGGCCAACGTCCTGACTTTC. Amino acid sequence: CASSHVSSGANVLTF.

This clonotype was observed a handful of times. This chain uses TRBV7-2 with TRBJ2-5; 8 bases are a match to TRBD2. V trimming: 6 bases; J trimming: 4 bases; junction bases outside the gene matches: 13. This CDR3 region has 16 residues. Germline V gene data show CDR1 as SGHTA and CDR2 as FQGNSA. CDR3 in amino acids: CASSRGGLAGLETQYF. The CDR3 nucleotides read TGTGCCAGCAGTCGCGGCGGACTAGCCGGTTTAGAGACCCAGTACTTC.

This clonotype has more than one count but fewer than ten. The chain couples TRBV3-1 to TRBJ2-3, with TRBD2 identical over 13 bases. Germline CDR1 reads LGHDT; CDR2 reads YNNKEL (reference sequence). The CDR3 is 16 amino acids. The trim removed 7 bases at V and 5 bases at J, leaving 9 bases unmatched. The CDR3 region is CASTLWTSGGQDTQYF. Here the CDR3 DNA reads TGTGCCAGCACTTTGTGGACTAGCGGGGGACAAGATACGCAGTATTTT.

This clonotype showed up many times. The chain links TRBV24-1 to TRBJ1-5; D call uncertain. Trimming shortened V by 6 bases and J by 1 base, and 3 bases separated the two germline ends. The CDR3 has 12 amino acids. CDR1 and CDR2 from the germline V gene are KGHDR and SFDVKD. The CDR3 sequence: CATSQSNQPQHF. In nucleotides, the CDR3 is TGTGCCACCAGTCAGAGCAATCAGCCCCAGCATTTT.

The CDR3 region is CASSLKITDTQYF. The CDR3 DNA reads TGTGCCAGCAGTTTAAAGATAACAGATACGCAGTATTTT. The chain couples TRBV27 to TRBJ2-3; D remains unclear. V was clipped by 2 bases and J by 3 bases, with 6 bases between them. Germline V gene data show CDR1 as MNHEY and CDR2 as SMNVEV (reference sequence). The CDR3 runs to 13 residues.

At least ten counts were recorded for this clonotype. The chain joins TRBV2 to TRBJ2-3; D remains ambiguous. V was pared by 5 bases and J by 2 bases, with 8 bases between. The germline CDR1 and CDR2 sequences are SNHLY and FYNNEI. CDR3 length equals 13 residues. For the CDR3, the DNA is TGTGCCAGCAGTCGGTTTTACACAGATACGCAGTATTTT. It yields the protein CASSRFYTDTQYF. The variable domain in full, completed from reference TRBV2 and TRBJ2-3, reads EPEVTQTPSHQVTQMGQEVILRCVPISNHLYFYWYRQILGQKVEFLVSFYNNEISEKSEIFDDQFSVERPDGSNFTLKIRSTKLEDSAMYFCASSRFYTDTQYFGPGTRLTVL.

The rearrangement uses TRBV20-1 and TRBJ2-6; D is unclear. The CDR3 runs 13 residues. Germline V gene lookup returns CDR1 DFQATT and CDR2 SNEGSKA (reference sequence). Trimming took 6 bases from V and 4 from J, leaving 10 bases between them. CDR3 residues: CSAPPHGANVLTF. DNA of the CDR3: TGCAGTGCCCCCCCCCACGGGGCCAACGTCCTGACTTTC.

The V gene is TRBV3-1, the J gene TRBJ2-1, with D uncertain. V was clipped by 0 bases and J by 4 bases, with 10 bases between them. This CDR3 is built from 15 residues. The germline CDR1 and CDR2 sequences are LGHDT and YNNKEL (reference sequence). The DNA of the CDR3 is TGTGCCAGCAGCCAAGAATTAAGTCCGTACAATGAGCAGTTCTTC. Translating gives CASSQELSPYNEQFF.

Worth noting for this clonotype: A read error may produce the germline difference seen at one junction end. The rearrangement links TRBV29-1 to TRBJ1-2; D remains unclear. Germline CDR1 SQVTM, CDR2 ANQGSEA. This CDR3 spans 11 amino acids. The CDR3 sequence is CSAVSGGPRHF. CDR3 sequence (DNA): TGCAGCGCCGTCTCCGGTGGCCCGAGACATTTC.

CDR3 in DNA: TGCGCCAGCAGCTCCCTACCCCAGGAGAACACTGAAGCTTTCTTT. Translation gives CASSSLPQENTEAFF. The genes are TRBV5-1 and TRBJ1-1; D remains ambiguous. Germline-derived CDR1 and CDR2 are SGHRS and YFSETQ. CDR3 size: 15 residues. V was shortened by 3 bases and J by 1 base, with 13 bases between the two germline ends.

This clonotype occurred a few times. This sequence joins TRBV6-1 and TRBJ1-6, with D hard to call. The V gene's germline CDR1 is MNHNS and CDR2 SASEGT. The CDR3 sequence is 13 residues long. V lost 3 bases and J 10 bases, leaving 10 bases between the germline ends. This CDR3 is CASSDTMGSPLHF. The CDR3 coding sequence is TGTGCCAGCAGTGACACCATGGGATCACCCCTCCACTTT.

This clonotype was recorded many times. The CDR3 DNA reads TGTGCCAGCAGTGAGGCGCCGGCGGGGGAAAACAATGAGCAGTTCTTC. It encodes CASSEAPAGENNEQFF. The chain uses TRBV2 and TRBJ2-1; 7 bases match TRBD2. Per the germline V gene, CDR1 is SNHLY and CDR2 is FYNNEI. The ends lost 3 bases at V and 5 bases at J; junction bases unmatched: 10. CDR3 length equals 16 residues.

This clonotype was seen repeatedly, ten times or more. The J gene is TRBJ2-6, the V gene TRBV4-1, with D uncertain. The CDR3 is 16 residues long. CDR1 is MGHRA, CDR2 YSYEKL, per germline. V was shortened by 3 bases and J by 0 bases, with 9 bases between the two germline ends. The DNA of the CDR3 is TGCGCCAGCAGCCACCCAAAAGGCTCTGGGGCCAACGTCCTGACTTTC. Its translation: CASSHPKGSGANVLTF.

This clonotype was counted only a few times. The rearrangement uses TRBV5-6 and TRBJ2-3; tentatively, D is TRBD2 (6 bases). The germline V and J ends were trimmed by 2 bases and 4 bases, with 11 bases remaining between them. Germline loops: CDR1 SGHDT, CDR2 YYEEEE. The CDR3 is 14 amino acids. CDR3 sequence reads: CASSLSAGSDTQYF. CDR3 DNA: TGTGCCAGCAGCTTATCGGCGGGGTCAGATACGCAGTATTTT.

The V and J genes are TRBV10-1 and TRBJ2-5, with D perhaps TRBD1 (5 bases). V gave up 1 base and J gave up 3 bases, with 9 bases separating them. Germline lookup yields CDR1 WNHNN and CDR2 SYGVQD (reference sequence). The CDR3 spans 14 residues. The CDR3: CASSELAGKETQYF. For the CDR3, the DNA is TGCGCCAGCAGTGAGTTGGCAGGGAAAGAGACCCAGTACTTC.

This clonotype was detected a few times. The chain combines TRBV9 with TRBJ2-5; D might be TRBD2 (6 bases). Trimming removed 3 bases from V and 5 bases from J, with 20 bases in between. Germline CDR1 and CDR2: SGDLS and YYNGEE. The CDR3 runs 16 residues. The CDR3 region has the DNA TGTGCCAGCAGCGCCCTCGGCGGAGGGACTGGGGAGACCCAGTACTTC. It yields the protein CASSALGGGTGETQYF.

The chain is built from TRBV7-2 and TRBJ2-5; D perhaps matches TRBD2 (7 bases). This CDR3 comprises 12 residues. Deletions cut 8 bases from V and 4 bases from J, with 11 bases between. Germline-derived CDR1 and CDR2 are SGHTA and FQGNSA. The CDR3 reads CASGGARETQYF. DNA of the CDR3: TGTGCCAGCGGGGGGGCCCGAGAGACCCAGTACTTC.